This TCR beta chain was found in a study of cytomegalovirus exposure and HLA in healthy donors. A multiplex PCR was run with 60 Vbeta primers and 13 Jbeta primers. Repertoires were generated with immunoSEQ multiplex PCR, while TCRdb's copy carries only in-frame clones and drops some. The sample records over 150,000 clones, about 80% being singletons. Sequenced sample: PBMCs. This clonotype originated in a woman aged 50 to 60 in good health and CMV-seronegative.

CDR3 sequence reads: CASSPAYSRTGVGEQYF. CDR3 sequence (DNA): TGTGCCAGCTCACCAGCATATTCGAGGACAGGGGTCGGCGAGCAGTACTTC. The genes are TRBV18 and TRBJ2-7, with TRBD1 matching over 9 bases. J gave up 6 bases and V 2 bases, and 14 bases lay outside the gene matches. Germline CDR1 and CDR2: KGHSH and LQKENI. This CDR3 has 17 residues.